One TCR beta chain is described in this entry. These data are taken from a study of blood T cell repertoires in COVID-19. As processed by the authors: Reference gene primer amplification in the assay estimated nucleated cell counts. Measured with immunoSEQ multiplex PCR; TCRdb has only the in-frame clones, and not every one. The V and J calls and clone size were taken over from that table, and D and trimming were inferred from the DNA. In the table there are about 120,000 clones, approximately 90% of which are singletons. This CDR3 has 17 residues. Germline V gives CDR1 LNHDA, CDR2 SQIVND (reference sequence). V lost 3 bases, J lost 11 bases, and 26 bases lay in between.

The chain joins TRBV19 to TRBJ1-5; tentative D call: TRBD1 (6 bases). The sequenced sample was peripheral blood. This sequence originates from a woman aged 45-60 years with acute or convalescent COVID-19. This CDR3 is CASSIVPPRDGRGAQHF. CDR3 DNA: TGTGCCAGTAGTATCGTGCCCCCCCGGGACGGGAGGGGGGCCCAGCATTTT.